The clone carrying this TCR beta chain was found once. What it binds is unknown. These data belong to a study of yellow fever vaccine responses in identical twins. Regarding the study as a whole: Twins showed a vaccine T cell response that reportedly seemed partly convergent, partly personalized.

TCRdb analysed the RT-PCR reads with MiXCR anew, one entry per CDR3 protein. The table shows under 25,000 distinct CDR3 sequences, with around three quarters occurring only once. V gave up 4 bases and J gave up 5 bases; unmatched junction bases: 8. The CDR3 totals 14 residues. Looked up from germline, CDR1 is SGHRS and CDR2 is YFSETQ. The J gene is TRBJ2-7, the V gene TRBV5-1; 8 bases are a match to TRBD2. This material consisted of T cells from blood (PBMCs), unsorted or a sorted subset (not recorded which), taken before or after yellow fever vaccination (not recorded which). The TCR was taken from a young woman who received the yellow fever vaccine. CDR3 region: CASSGAGASHEQYF. The CDR3, as DNA: TGCGCCAGCAGCGGAGCGGGAGCTAGCCACGAGCAGTACTTC. Looking up the rest from reference TRBV5-1 and TRBJ2-7 gives the full variable domain: KAGVTQTPRYLIKTRGQQVTLSCSPISGHRSVSWYQQTPGQGLQFLFEYFSETQRNKGNFPGRFSGRQFSNSRSEMNVSTLELGDSALYLCASSGAGASHEQYFGPGTRLTVT.